This T cell receptor (beta chain) is drawn from a study of human T cells and chemical hapten exposure. Study-wide background: Each patient's scalp received weekly diphenylcyclopropenone throughout the approximately 25-week study.

With 4 bases removed from V and 4 bases from J, the gap between germline ends came to 8 bases. Looked up from germline, CDR1 is SQVTM and CDR2 is ANQGSEA. This CDR3 spans 12 amino acids. The time point here: patch test 1, 2 weeks after DPC sensitization. Treatment specified: therapeutic diphenylcyclopropenone sensitization with weekly scalp DPC. Blood draws came first, before each patch test. How the authors handled the data: A typical sample had 75,000 to 100,000 TCRs, with roughly 23,224 to 690,600 overall. TCRdb recomputed calls from the RACE reads with MiXCR, one row per CDR3 protein. These V and J calls rely on TCRdb rather than the paper's analysis. The data show roughly 190,000 distinct CDR3 sequences, with approximately 20% seen just once and less than 7% held by the top ten. Comments on this clonotype: No antigen is known for it.

The study, taken as a whole, reports: Donors had alopecia, so their immune response may differ from healthy people's.

The chain has TRBV29-1 and TRBJ2-1; no reliable D call. This TCR derives from a woman in her fifties or sixties with alopecia areata. Some clones in this sample may be carry-over from other donors' samples. Sequenced here: whole blood, sampled in connection with sensitization to the hapten diphenylcyclopropenone (DPC). CDR3: CSVGWSYNEQFF. The CDR3 nucleotides are TGCAGCGTTGGGTGGTCGTACAATGAGCAGTTCTTC.